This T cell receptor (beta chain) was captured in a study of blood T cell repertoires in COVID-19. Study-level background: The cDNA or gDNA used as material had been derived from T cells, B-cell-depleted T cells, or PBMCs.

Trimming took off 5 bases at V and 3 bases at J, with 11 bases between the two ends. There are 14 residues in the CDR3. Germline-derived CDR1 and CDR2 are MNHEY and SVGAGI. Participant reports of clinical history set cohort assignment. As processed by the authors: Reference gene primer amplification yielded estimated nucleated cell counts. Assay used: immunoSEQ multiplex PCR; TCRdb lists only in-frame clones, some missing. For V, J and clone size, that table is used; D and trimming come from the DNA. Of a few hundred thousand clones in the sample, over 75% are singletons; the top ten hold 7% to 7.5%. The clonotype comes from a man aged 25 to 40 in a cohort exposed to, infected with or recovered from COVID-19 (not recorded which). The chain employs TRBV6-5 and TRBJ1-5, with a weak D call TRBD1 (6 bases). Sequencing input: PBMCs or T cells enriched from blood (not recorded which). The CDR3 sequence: CASSLDSHNQPQHF. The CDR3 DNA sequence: TGTGCCAGCAGTCTGGACAGCCACAATCAGCCCCAGCATTTT.